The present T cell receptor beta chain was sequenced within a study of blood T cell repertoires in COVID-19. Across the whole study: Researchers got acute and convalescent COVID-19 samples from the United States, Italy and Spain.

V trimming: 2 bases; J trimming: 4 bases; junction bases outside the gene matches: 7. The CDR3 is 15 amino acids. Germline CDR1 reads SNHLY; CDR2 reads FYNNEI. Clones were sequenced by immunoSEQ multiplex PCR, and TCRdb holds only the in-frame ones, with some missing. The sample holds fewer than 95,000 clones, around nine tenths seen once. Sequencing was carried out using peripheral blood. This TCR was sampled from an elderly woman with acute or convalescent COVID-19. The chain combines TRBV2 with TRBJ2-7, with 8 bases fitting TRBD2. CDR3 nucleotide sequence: TGTGCCAGCAGTGAAAGTAGCGGGGCATTATACGAGCAGTACTTC. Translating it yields CASSESSGALYEQYF.